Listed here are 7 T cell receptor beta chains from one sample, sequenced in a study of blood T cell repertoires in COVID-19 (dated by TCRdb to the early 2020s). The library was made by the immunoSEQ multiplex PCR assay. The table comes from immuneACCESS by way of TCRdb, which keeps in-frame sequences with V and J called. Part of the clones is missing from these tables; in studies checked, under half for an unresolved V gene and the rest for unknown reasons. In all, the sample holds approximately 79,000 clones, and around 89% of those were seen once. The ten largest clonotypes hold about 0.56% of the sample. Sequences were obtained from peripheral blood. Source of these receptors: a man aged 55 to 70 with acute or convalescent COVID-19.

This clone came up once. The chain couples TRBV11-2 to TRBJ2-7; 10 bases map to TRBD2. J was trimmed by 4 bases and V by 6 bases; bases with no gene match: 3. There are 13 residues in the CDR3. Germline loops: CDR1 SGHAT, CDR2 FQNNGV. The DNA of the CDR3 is TGTGCCAGCAGACTAGCGGGGTTGTACGAGCAGTACTTC. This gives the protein CASRLAGLYEQYF. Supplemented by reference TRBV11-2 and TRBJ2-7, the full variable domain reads EAGVAQSPRYKIIEKRQSVAFWCNPISGHATLYWYQQILGQGPKLLIQFQNNGVVDDSQLPKDRFSAERLKGVDSTLKIQPAKLEDSAVYLCASRLAGLYEQYFGPGTRLTVT.

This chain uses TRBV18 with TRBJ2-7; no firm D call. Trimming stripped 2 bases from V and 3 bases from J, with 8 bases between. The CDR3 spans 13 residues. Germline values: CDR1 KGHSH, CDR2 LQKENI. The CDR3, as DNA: TGTGCCAGCTCACCAAAACACAGCTACGAGCAGTACTTC. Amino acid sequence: CASSPKHSYEQYF.

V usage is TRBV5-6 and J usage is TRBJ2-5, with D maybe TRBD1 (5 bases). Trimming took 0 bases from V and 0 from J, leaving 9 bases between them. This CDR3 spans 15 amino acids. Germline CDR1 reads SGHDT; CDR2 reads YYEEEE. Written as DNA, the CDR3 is TGTGCCAGCAGCTTGGGGGCAGGGCACCAAGAGACCCAGTACTTC. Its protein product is CASSLGAGHQETQYF.

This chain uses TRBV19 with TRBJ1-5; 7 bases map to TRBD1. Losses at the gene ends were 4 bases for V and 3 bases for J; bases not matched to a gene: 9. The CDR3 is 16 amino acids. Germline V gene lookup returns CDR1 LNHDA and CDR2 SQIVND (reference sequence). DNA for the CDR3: TGTGCCAGTAGTAAACGGACAGGAGCAAACAATCAGCCCCAGCATTTT. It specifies CASSKRTGANNQPQHF.

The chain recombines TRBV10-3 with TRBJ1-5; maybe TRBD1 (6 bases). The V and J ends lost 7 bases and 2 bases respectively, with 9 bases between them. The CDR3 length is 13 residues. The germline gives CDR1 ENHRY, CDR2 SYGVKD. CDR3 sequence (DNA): TGTGCCATCAAGGCAGGGGGCAATCAGCCCCAGCATTTT. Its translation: CAIKAGGNQPQHF.

As DNA, the CDR3 is TGTGCCAGCAGAGGGACAGGGAGGAATTCACCCCTCCACTTT. It yields the protein CASRGTGRNSPLHF. The V and J genes are TRBV19 and TRBJ1-6; 9 bases fit TRBD1. V trimming: 9 bases; J trimming: 7 bases; junction bases outside the gene matches: 7. The germline V gene encodes CDR1 LNHDA and CDR2 SQIVND (reference sequence). The CDR3 covers 14 residues.

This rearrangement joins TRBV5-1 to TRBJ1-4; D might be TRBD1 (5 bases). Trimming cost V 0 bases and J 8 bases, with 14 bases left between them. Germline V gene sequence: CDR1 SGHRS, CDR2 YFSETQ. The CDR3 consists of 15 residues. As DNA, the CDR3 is TGCGCCAGCAGCTTGGAGGGCAGACGGGGGGAAAAACTGTTTTTT. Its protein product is CASSLEGRRGEKLFF.